These 25 T cell receptor beta chains were all obtained from the same sample, sequenced in a study of cytomegalovirus exposure and HLA in healthy donors. PCR primers comprised 60 Vbeta and 13 Jbeta primers. Generated by immunoSEQ multiplex PCR, the TCRdb table keeps only in-frame clones and is missing some. Among roughly 130,000 clones, roughly four fifths were seen once, and the ten largest hold approximately 1.7%. Specimen: PBMCs. All receptors come from a woman aged 45-60 years in good health and CMV-seronegative.

V usage is TRBV6-5 and J usage is TRBJ2-3, with 9 bases matching TRBD2. V lost 4 bases to trimming and J lost 6 bases; unmatched junction nucleotides: 8. The CDR3 is 15 residues long. From germline, CDR1 is MNHEY and CDR2 SVGAGI. The CDR3, as DNA: TGTGCCAGCAGTTTTGTAGCGGGAGAGGGGGATACGCAGTATTTT. Its translation is CASSFVAGEGDTQYF.

The J gene is TRBJ1-1, the V gene TRBV2; weak D call: TRBD1 (5 bases). Trimming took off 3 bases at V and 1 base at J, with 21 bases between the two ends. Germline CDR1 and CDR2: SNHLY and FYNNEI. The length of the CDR3 is 18 residues. CDR3 in DNA: TGTGCCAGCAGTGAGACCGGGACTCTCACTATTGGGAACACTGAAGCTTTCTTT. Translated: CASSETGTLTIGNTEAFF.

This rearrangement joins TRBV9 to TRBJ1-2, with TRBD1 matching over 8 bases. Germline CDR1 SGDLS, CDR2 YYNGEE. J gave up 7 bases and V 2 bases, and 7 bases lay outside the gene matches. The CDR3 covers 14 residues. The chain's CDR3 is CASSVGRGRVGYTF. The CDR3 DNA follows: TGTGCCAGCAGCGTTGGCAGGGGGCGCGTTGGCTACACCTTC.

This clone appeared a few times. This chain connects TRBV5-4 to TRBJ1-1; the D gene is possibly TRBD1 (6 bases). V gave up 6 bases and J gave up 0 bases, with 18 bases separating them. This CDR3 has 16 amino acids. Germline loops: CDR1 SGHNT, CDR2 YYREEE (reference sequence). The CDR3 nucleotides are TGTGCCAGCACCCCCCCGGGACAAGGATTGAACACTGAAGCTTTCTTT. The encoded protein is CASTPPGQGLNTEAFF.

The rearrangement uses TRBV6-6 and TRBJ1-1, with a possible D match to TRBD1 (5 bases). V was shortened by 8 bases and J by 0 bases, with 13 bases between the two germline ends. This CDR3 is 14 amino acids long. CDR1 MNHNY and CDR2 SVGAGI come from the germline V gene (reference sequence). The chain's CDR3 is CASPRGEMNTEAFF. In nucleotides, the CDR3 is TGTGCCAGCCCAAGGGGTGAGATGAACACTGAAGCTTTCTTT.

The V gene is TRBV19, the J gene TRBJ1-5; 10 bases line up with TRBD1. This CDR3 has 17 amino acids. Trimming cost V 0 bases and J 2 bases; bases outside gene matches: 4. Germline loops: CDR1 LNHDA, CDR2 SQIVND (reference sequence). In nucleotides, the CDR3 is TGTGCCAGTAGTATAGACCTGACAGGGGGCGGCAATCAGCCCCAGCATTTT. Residues: CASSIDLTGGGNQPQHF. The full variable domain, completed using reference TRBV19 and TRBJ1-5, is DGGITQSPKYLFRKEGQNVTLSCEQNLNHDAMYWYRQDPGQGLRLIYYSQIVNDFQKGDIAEGYSVSREKKESFPLTVTSAQKNPTAFYLCASSIDLTGGGNQPQHFGDGTRLSIL.

The rearrangement uses TRBV5-1 and TRBJ2-7; D perhaps matches TRBD2 (5 bases). The CDR3 runs to 14 residues. V gave up 7 bases and J gave up 2 bases, with 16 bases separating them. CDR1 and CDR2 (germline): SGHRS, YFSETQ. In nucleotides, the CDR3 is TGCGCCAGCGCTGGTGGGGAGAACCCCTACGAGCAGTACTTC. It encodes CASAGGENPYEQYF.

The rearrangement links TRBV2 to TRBJ2-1; 10 nucleotides agree with TRBD2. Germline CDR1 SNHLY, CDR2 FYNNEI. V lost 6 bases and J lost 9; bases outside the gene matches: 14. CDR3 length equals 16 residues. CDR3: CASSRVRGLASSEQFF. For the CDR3, the DNA is TGTGCCAGCAGCCGGGTGAGGGGACTAGCGTCTTCTGAGCAGTTCTTC.

The genes are TRBV7-3 and TRBJ2-3; a possible D gene is TRBD2 (6 bases). The V and J ends lost 5 bases and 2 bases respectively, with 14 bases between them. The CDR3 is 15 residues long. The V gene's germline CDR1 is SGHTA and CDR2 FQGTGA. The CDR3 coding sequence is TGTGCCAGCAGCCTCGCGGCGGGGTACACAGATACGCAGTATTTT. Encoded protein: CASSLAAGYTDTQYF.

This clone was seen a single time. The rearrangement uses TRBV5-4 and TRBJ2-1; 13 nucleotides agree with TRBD2. The V segment lost 6 bases and the J segment 4 bases; nucleotides outside the gene matches: 4. Germline loops: CDR1 SGHNT, CDR2 YYREEE (reference sequence). CDR3 length: 15 residues. CDR3 amino acids: CASTGTSGMYNEQFF. CDR3 bases: TGTGCCAGCACCGGGACTAGCGGGATGTACAATGAGCAGTTCTTC.

This chain links TRBV7-9 with TRBJ1-1, with D possibly matching TRBD1 (6 bases). This CDR3 region has 13 residues. V lost 5 bases and J lost 4, with 11 bases in between. Germline lookup yields CDR1 SEHNR and CDR2 FQNEAQ (reference sequence). CDR3 DNA sequence: TGTGCCAGCAGCATCGGACAGACCACTGAAGCTTTCTTT. Translated: CASSIGQTTEAFF. The entire variable domain, with the rest obtained from reference TRBV7-9 and TRBJ1-1, is as follows: DTGVSQNPRHKITKRGQNVTFRCDPISEHNRLYWYRQTLGQGPEFLTYFQNEAQLEKSRLLSDRFSAERPKGSFSTLEIQRTEQGDSAMYLCASSIGQTTEAFFGQGTRLTVV.

This clone appeared a few times. The genes are TRBV5-1 and TRBJ2-5; TRBD1 matches at 9 bases. The CDR3 totals 15 residues. CDR1 and CDR2 (germline): SGHRS, YFSETQ. With 2 bases clipped from V and 2 bases from J, the junction kept 4 bases outside the gene matches. The CDR3 region is CASSFRDREQETQYF. DNA for the CDR3: TGCGCCAGCAGCTTCCGGGACAGGGAACAAGAGACCCAGTACTTC. Full variable domain (outside the CDR3, taken from reference TRBV5-1 and TRBJ2-5): KAGVTQTPRYLIKTRGQQVTLSCSPISGHRSVSWYQQTPGQGLQFLFEYFSETQRNKGNFPGRFSGRQFSNSRSEMNVSTLELGDSALYLCASSFRDREQETQYFGPGTRLLVL.

This rearrangement joins TRBV5-1 to TRBJ2-2; TRBD1 matches at 7 bases. CDR3 length equals 15 residues. With V trimmed by 3 bases and J by 2 bases, 4 bases remained unmatched. Germline loops: CDR1 SGHRS, CDR2 YFSETQ. CDR3 amino acids: CASSYGDSNTGELFF. The CDR3 bases are TGCGCCAGCAGCTACGGGGACAGCAACACCGGGGAGCTGTTTTTT.

This clone appeared a single time. The chain recombines TRBV7-8 with TRBJ2-3; 7 nucleotides align to TRBD2. V trimming: 3 bases; J trimming: 4 bases; junction bases outside the gene matches: 10. Germline V gene data show CDR1 as SGHVS and CDR2 as FQNEAQ. The CDR3 is 16 residues long. This chain's CDR3 is CASSFIAGVGPDTQYF. For the CDR3, the DNA is TGTGCCAGCAGCTTTATTGCGGGAGTGGGCCCAGATACGCAGTATTTT.

This chain joins TRBV28 and TRBJ1-1; maybe TRBD1 (6 bases). Germline V gene lookup returns CDR1 MDHEN and CDR2 SYDVKM. Trimming removed 6 bases at V and 5 bases at J, with 22 bases between. The CDR3 has 16 residues. This chain's CDR3 is CASSTWDTLGGTEAFF. In nucleotides, the CDR3 is TGTGCCAGCAGCACGTGGGACACCCTAGGAGGTACTGAAGCTTTCTTT.

The chain couples TRBV2 to TRBJ2-1, with 13 bases matching TRBD2. J lost 7 bases, V lost 6 bases, and 9 bases had no gene match. Germline V gene data show CDR1 as SNHLY and CDR2 as FYNNEI. This CDR3 region has 16 residues. CDR3 in amino acids: CASRARTSGRVNEQFF. The DNA for the CDR3 is TGTGCCAGCAGGGCCCGGACTAGCGGGAGAGTGAATGAGCAGTTCTTC. Drawing the rest from reference TRBV2 and TRBJ2-1, the complete variable domain is EPEVTQTPSHQVTQMGQEVILRCVPISNHLYFYWYRQILGQKVEFLVSFYNNEISEKSEIFDDQFSVERPDGSNFTLKIRSTKLEDSAMYFCASRARTSGRVNEQFFGPGTRLTVL.

In its sample, this clone was seen once. The chain combines TRBV25-1 with TRBJ1-2; 7 bases agree with TRBD1. From germline, CDR1 is MGHDK and CDR2 SYGVNS. The CDR3 contains 15 residues. Trimming took 3 bases from V and 0 from J; bases not matched to a gene: 4. The CDR3 DNA sequence: TGTGCCAGCAGTGACACAGGGGTTGCTAACTATGGCTACACCTTC. This encodes CASSDTGVANYGYTF.

The J gene is TRBJ1-1, the V gene TRBV29-1; no reliable D call. The V gene's germline CDR1 is SQVTM and CDR2 ANQGSEA. The CDR3 spans 11 residues. V lost 7 bases and J lost 8, with 14 bases in between. CDR3: CSGEIGSEAFF. The CDR3 nucleotides are TGCAGCGGAGAGATCGGGAGCGAAGCTTTCTTT.

The gene calls are TRBV5-6 and TRBJ2-1; tentatively, D is TRBD2 (6 bases). Germline V gene data show CDR1 as SGHDT and CDR2 as YYEEEE. This CDR3 contains 12 residues. V was pared by 3 bases and J by 6 bases, with 7 bases between. The CDR3 here is CASSSTSNEQFF. CDR3 nucleotides: TGTGCCAGCAGCTCGACTAGCAATGAGCAGTTCTTC.

In DNA form, the CDR3 reads TGCAGCGTCCCCATGACAGGGACTTCCGAGACCCAGTACTTC. Translating it yields CSVPMTGTSETQYF. V is TRBV29-1 and J is TRBJ2-5, with D tentatively TRBD1 (7 bases). V lost 6 bases to trimming and J lost 5 bases, with 19 bases between them. Germline V gene sequence: CDR1 SQVTM, CDR2 ANQGSEA. There are 14 residues in the CDR3.

V gene TRBV4-1 combines with J gene TRBJ2-3, with TRBD2 matching over 13 bases. V was pared by 4 bases and J by 5 bases, with 0 bases of the junction left unmatched. This CDR3 has 14 residues. Germline values: CDR1 MGHRA, CDR2 YSYEKL. Here the CDR3 reads CASSRLAGGDTQYF. The CDR3 DNA sequence: TGCGCCAGCAGCCGACTAGCGGGAGGAGATACGCAGTATTTT.

V and J are TRBV15 and TRBJ1-2; D possibly corresponds to TRBD1 (5 bases). CDR1 is LNHNV and CDR2 is YYDKDF in the germline V gene (reference sequence). With 0 bases removed from V and 5 bases from J, the gap between germline ends came to 16 bases. The CDR3 runs 16 residues. The chain's CDR3 is CATSRDLGASTYGYTF. The CDR3 DNA reads TGTGCCACCAGCAGAGATCTTGGGGCGTCGACTTATGGCTACACCTTC.

The gene calls are TRBV4-2 and TRBJ2-1, with D tentatively TRBD2 (5 bases). This CDR3 is built from 16 residues. Trimming took 2 bases from V and 0 from J, leaving 11 bases between them. From germline, CDR1 is LGHNA and CDR2 YNFKEQ. CDR3 DNA: TGTGCCAGCAGCCAAAGAGCGGATAGCTCCTACAATGAGCAGTTCTTC. This sequence encodes CASSQRADSSYNEQFF.

This clone was seen only a few times. The chain joins TRBV5-8 to TRBJ2-1, with 8 bases that match TRBD2. The CDR3 has 15 residues. The germline gives CDR1 SGHTS, CDR2 YDEGEE. V shed 1 base and J 4 bases; nucleotides not matched to a gene: 4. CDR3 loop: CASSLILAAYNEQFF. Here the CDR3 DNA reads TGTGCCAGCAGCTTGATACTAGCGGCTTACAATGAGCAGTTCTTC. The variable domain in full, completed from reference TRBV5-8 and TRBJ2-1, reads EAGVTQSPTHLIKTRGQQATLRCSPISGHTSVYWYQQALGLGLQFLLWYDEGEERNRGNFPPRFSGRQFPNYSSELNVNALELEDSALYLCASSLILAAYNEQFFGPGTRLTVL.

This clone was counted once. The chain uses TRBV7-3 and TRBJ2-3; D call uncertain. The length of the CDR3 is 13 residues. Trimming pared 5 bases from V and 4 bases from J, leaving 10 bases between. The V gene's germline CDR1 is SGHTA and CDR2 FQGTGA. Written as DNA, the CDR3 is TGTGCCAGCAGCCTAAAGACTGCAGATACGCAGTATTTT. Translation gives CASSLKTADTQYF.